This passage covers 4 T cell receptor beta chains from one sample sequenced in a study of response to subunit inactivated influenza vaccine. TCRdb independently ran MiXCR on the RT-PCR reads; one entry per CDR3 protein. The table lists 500,000 to 550,000 distinct CDR3 sequences, more than 7% of them singletons. The sequenced sample was PBMCs from blood, obtained 23 months after vaccination. These receptors came from a man in his fifties or sixties who received an inactivated influenza vaccine.

There are a few counts of this clonotype. The chain uses TRBV28 and TRBJ1-3; D is undetermined. V was cut by 2 bases and J by 4 bases, with 12 bases left in between. Germline V gene data show CDR1 as MDHEN and CDR2 as SYDVKM. This CDR3 has 15 amino acids. CDR3 nucleotides: TGTGCCAGCAGTTTACAGTACGGGTTCGGAAACACCATATATTTT. Translation gives CASSLQYGFGNTIYF.

In regard to this clonotype: This clone may be a read error of a much larger clone one base away. V usage is TRBV6-6 and J usage is TRBJ1-1, with TRBD1 as a possible D gene (6 bases). In germline, CDR1 is MNHNY, CDR2 SVGAGI (reference sequence). V lost 8 bases, J lost 12 bases, and 19 bases lay in between. The CDR3 is 12 residues long. The CDR3 region is CASGRPGEEPFF. CDR3 coding DNA: TGTGCCAGCGGAAGGCCAGGGGAGGAACCTTTCTTT.

This clonotype was found many times. V usage is TRBV11-1 and J usage is TRBJ2-3; D unclear. This CDR3 has 15 amino acids. In germline, CDR1 is SGHAT, CDR2 FQDESV (reference sequence). The ends were cut back, 5 bases at V and 0 bases at J, with 12 bases in the middle. This CDR3 is CASSLRTISTDTQYF. The CDR3 DNA sequence: TGTGCCAGCAGCCTCCGGACGATTAGCACAGATACGCAGTATTTT. The entire variable domain, with the rest obtained from reference TRBV11-1 and TRBJ2-3, is as follows: EAEVAQSPRYKITEKSQAVAFWCDPISGHATLYWYRQILGQGPELLVQFQDESVVDDSQLPKDRFSAERLKGVDSTLKIQPAELGDSAMYLCASSLRTISTDTQYFGPGTRLTVL.

Many counts were recorded for this clonotype. V and J are TRBV27 and TRBJ1-1; 11 bases are a match to TRBD1. The CDR3 is 14 residues long. After removal of 5 bases from V and 6 bases from J, the junction contained 5 bases not matched to a gene. CDR1 is MNHEY and CDR2 is SMNVEV in the germline V gene (reference sequence). The DNA for the CDR3 is TGTGCCAGCAGTGGAGGGACAGGGGGGTCTGAAGCTTTCTTT. Protein product: CASSGGTGGSEAFF.